One sample yielded the 32 T cell receptor beta chains listed below, sequenced in a study of blood T cell repertoires in COVID-19. Profiling relied on immunoSEQ multiplex PCR, and the TCRdb table lists in-frame clones only, not all of them. The table includes 150,000 to 200,000 clones, about 85% detected once. Sequencing used peripheral blood. The receptors stem from a man aged 40-50 years with acute or convalescent COVID-19.

This chain joins TRBV5-1 and TRBJ2-1, with TRBD2 matching over 7 bases. Losses at the gene ends were 4 bases for V and 2 bases for J; bases not matched to a gene: 6. This CDR3 comprises 15 residues. Germline loops: CDR1 SGHRS, CDR2 YFSETQ. CDR3 DNA sequence: TGCGCCAGCAGCGAGCTGGGGGGGACCTACAATGAGCAGTTCTTC. The encoded protein is CASSELGGTYNEQFF.

The gene calls are TRBV6-5 and TRBJ1-5; D gene unclear. The length of the CDR3 is 13 residues. Trimming shortened V by 7 bases and J by 3 bases, and 10 bases separated the two germline ends. Germline CDR1 reads MNHEY; CDR2 reads SVGAGI. The CDR3 spells CASTSETNQPQHF. The CDR3 nucleotides read TGTGCCAGCACCAGCGAAACCAATCAGCCCCAGCATTTT.

The chain is built from TRBV29-1 and TRBJ1-1; D is ambiguous. The CDR3 runs to 13 residues. CDR1 and CDR2 from the germline V gene are SQVTM and ANQGSEA. V dropped 5 bases and J dropped 0 bases, with 10 bases sitting between them. The CDR3 sequence is CSVHSGMNTEAFF. DNA of the CDR3: TGCAGCGTTCACTCAGGTATGAACACTGAAGCTTTCTTT. Using reference TRBV29-1 and TRBJ1-1 for the parts outside the CDR3, the full variable domain is SAVISQKPSRDICQRGTSLTIQCQVDSQVTMMFWYRQQPGQSLTLIATANQGSEATYESGFVIDKFPISRPNLTFSTLTVSNMSPEDSSIYLCSVHSGMNTEAFFGQGTRLTVV.

This clone was counted once. V is TRBV2 and J is TRBJ2-1; 7 bases are shared with TRBD1. Germline CDR1 and CDR2: SNHLY and FYNNEI. The CDR3 runs 12 residues. Unmatched junction bases numbered 2, after V lost 5 bases and J lost 7 bases. The CDR3 nucleotides read TGTGCCAGCAGTAGCAGGGGGAATGAGCAGTTCTTC. It specifies CASSSRGNEQFF.

The chain is built from TRBV2 and TRBJ1-5; no definite D call. Germline V lookup: CDR1 SNHLY, CDR2 FYNNEI. CDR3 length: 15 amino acids. The V and J ends lost 7 bases and 1 base respectively, with 14 bases between them. The CDR3 is CASTRGSYSNQPQHF. The DNA of the CDR3 is TGTGCCAGCACCCGGGGATCCTACAGCAATCAGCCCCAGCATTTT.

This clone was picked up one time. The chain couples TRBV7-9 to TRBJ1-2; TRBD1 might be the D (5 bases). CDR3 length: 14 amino acids. Per the germline V gene, CDR1 is SEHNR and CDR2 is FQNEAQ (reference sequence). Deletions cut 3 bases from V and 2 bases from J, with 10 bases between. Written as DNA, the CDR3 is TGTGCCAGCAGCTTGGCGACAGAGAACTATGGCTACACCTTC. This sequence encodes CASSLATENYGYTF.

This chain connects TRBV6-2 or TRBV6-3 to TRBJ2-1, with 8 nucleotides matching TRBD1. From germline, CDR1 is MNHEY and CDR2 SVGEGT. The CDR3 loop spans 15 amino acids. The V and J ends lost 6 bases and 0 bases, in that order; junction bases with no gene match: 4. The CDR3 bases are TGTGCCAGCAGCACCGACAGGGGCTCCTACAATGAGCAGTTCTTC. Residues: CASSTDRGSYNEQFF.

The chain has TRBV2 and TRBJ1-2; TRBD1 might be the D (6 bases). This CDR3 comprises 13 residues. Trimming left V 5 bases short and J 8 bases short, with 15 bases between. Per germline, CDR1 SNHLY and CDR2 FYNNEI. The CDR3 loop reads CASSITGLVGYTF. CDR3 nucleotides: TGTGCCAGCAGTATTACAGGGCTGGTAGGCTACACCTTC.

The V call is TRBV15, the J call TRBJ1-6; perhaps TRBD1 as D (5 bases). Germline CDR1 reads LNHNV; CDR2 reads YYDKDF (reference sequence). The length of the CDR3 is 14 residues. Trimming shortened V by 1 base and J by 10 bases, and 11 bases separated the two germline ends. The CDR3 sequence: CATSRGDSGSPLHF. The CDR3 nucleotides are TGTGCCACCAGCAGAGGCGACAGTGGGTCACCCCTCCACTTT. Looking up the rest from reference TRBV15 and TRBJ1-6 gives the full variable domain: DAMVIQNPRYQVTQFGKPVTLSCSQTLNHNVMYWYQQKSSQAPKLLFHYYDKDFNNEADTPDNFQSRRPNTSFCFLDIRSPGLGDTAMYLCATSRGDSGSPLHFGNGTRLTVT.

This clone has just one count. The V gene is TRBV6-5, the J gene TRBJ2-7; D remains ambiguous. From germline, CDR1 is MNHEY and CDR2 SVGAGI. The V gene lost 6 bases and the J gene lost 0 bases, with 15 bases spanning the gap. The length of the CDR3 is 15 residues. The CDR3 DNA is TGTGCCAGCAGCCGGATGGCCGGGTCCTCCTACGAGCAGTACTTC. Its translation: CASSRMAGSSYEQYF.

The chain recombines TRBV6-5 with TRBJ1-4, with no clear D. Germline V lookup: CDR1 MNHEY, CDR2 SVGAGI. The CDR3 is 15 residues long. V was cut by 6 bases and J by 7 bases, with 18 bases left in between. For the CDR3, the DNA is TGTGCCAGCAGACCTACAAGGCGCCTAGTTGAAAAACTGTTTTTT. Translating it yields CASRPTRRLVEKLFF.

This chain joins TRBV7-6 and TRBJ2-3, with D perhaps TRBD2 (6 bases). Germline V gene lookup returns CDR1 SGHVS and CDR2 FNYEAQ. CDR3 length: 14 residues. V was clipped by 0 bases and J by 5 bases, with 9 bases between them. CDR3 amino acids: CASSLAGRIDTQYF. CDR3 in DNA: TGTGCCAGCAGCTTAGCGGGGAGGATAGATACGCAGTATTTT.

The chain employs TRBV29-1 and TRBJ1-2; the D is unclear. The CDR3 contains 13 residues. In germline, CDR1 is SQVTM, CDR2 ANQGSEA. Trimming took off 5 bases at V and 5 bases at J, with 15 bases between the two ends. The CDR3 is CSVTSGVIYGYTF. CDR3 DNA: TGCAGCGTTACGTCGGGAGTCATATATGGCTACACCTTC.

This clone has only one observation. V gene TRBV29-1 combines with J gene TRBJ1-2, with a tentative D call TRBD1 (6 bases). Deletions cut 8 bases from V and 8 bases from J, with 21 bases between. The length of the CDR3 is 13 residues. Germline V gives CDR1 SQVTM, CDR2 ANQGSEA. The CDR3: CSTHRARMEGYTF. The CDR3 nucleotides read TGCAGCACACACAGGGCTCGTATGGAGGGCTACACCTTC.

This clone was found once. The CDR3 region has the DNA TGTGCCAGTTCACAGGGGTCCGGGGAGACCCAGTACTTC. It yields the protein CASSQGSGETQYF. The chain combines TRBV9 with TRBJ2-5; TRBD1 matches at 7 bases. Germline-derived CDR1 and CDR2 are SGDLS and YYNGEE. Losses at the gene ends were 8 bases for V and 5 bases for J; bases not matched to a gene: 9. This CDR3 is built from 13 residues.

The CDR3 protein is CASRGGTEAFF. The CDR3, as DNA: TGTGCCAGCAGAGGGGGCACTGAAGCTTTCTTT. V is TRBV5-7 and J is TRBJ1-1; D might be TRBD1 (6 bases). TRBV5-7 carries the ORF label, with uncertain function. Trimming left V 5 bases short and J 4 bases short, with 6 bases between. The CDR3 totals 11 residues.

The chain uses TRBV7-8 and TRBJ1-4, with D maybe TRBD1 (5 bases). The CDR3 runs 15 residues. Germline CDR1 SGHVS, CDR2 FQNEAQ. Trimming shortened V by 5 bases and J by 2 bases, and 12 bases separated the two germline ends. The CDR3 bases are TGTGCCAGCAGCCTGGACAAATCTACTAATGAAAAACTGTTTTTT. The encoded protein is CASSLDKSTNEKLFF.

This sequence joins TRBV19 and TRBJ2-7, with D perhaps matching TRBD2 (5 bases). Germline lookup yields CDR1 LNHDA and CDR2 SQIVND (reference sequence). The CDR3 loop spans 15 amino acids. The ends were cut back, 9 bases at V and 0 bases at J, with 18 bases in the middle. The CDR3 DNA follows: TGTGCCAGCCGGACCGAGGTTGGGAGCTCCTACGAGCAGTACTTC. Residues: CASRTEVGSSYEQYF.

The genes are TRBV5-6 and TRBJ2-1; TRBD1 is a possible D gene (5 bases). CDR3 size: 13 residues. Between the trimmed V and J ends, which lost 4 bases and 5 bases, there was a span of 10 bases. CDR1 and CDR2 (germline): SGHDT, YYEEEE. For the CDR3, the DNA is TGTGCCAGCAGCCAAGACAGCAACAATGAGCAGTTCTTC. It translates to CASSQDSNNEQFF.

This clone came up a few times. V and J are TRBV7-2 and TRBJ1-1; D is uncertain. CDR1 is SGHTA and CDR2 is FQGNSA in the germline V gene. The CDR3 is made up of 13 amino acids. The V end lost 5 bases, the J end lost 8 bases, and 15 bases lay between the germline ends. Here the CDR3 DNA reads TGTGCCAGCAGCGCTGTAGTTGGGAGCGAAGCTTTCTTT. It codes for CASSAVVGSEAFF.

V and J are TRBV6-2 or TRBV6-3 and TRBJ1-1; 9 bases match TRBD1. Germline V CDR1 and CDR2: MNHEY, SVGEGT. V shed 2 bases and J 0 bases; nucleotides not matched to a gene: 4. There are 16 residues in the CDR3. This CDR3 reads CASSYTTGGVNTEAFF. CDR3 sequence (DNA): TGTGCCAGCAGTTACACGACAGGGGGGGTGAACACTGAAGCTTTCTTT.

The chain has TRBV11-2 and TRBJ1-5; 9 bases line up with TRBD1. CDR1 and CDR2 (germline): SGHAT, FQNNGV. The CDR3 loop spans 15 amino acids. Trimming cost V 1 base and J 6 bases; bases outside gene matches: 4. The DNA for the CDR3 is TGTGCCAGCAGCTTAGGTCTGACAGGGGGTCAGCCCCAGCATTTT. Translating gives CASSLGLTGGQPQHF.

The rearrangement joins TRBV6-5 to TRBJ2-7; no clear D gene. The CDR3 is made up of 14 amino acids. V shed 2 bases and J shed 3 bases, with 11 bases lying between them. The germline V gene encodes CDR1 MNHEY and CDR2 SVGAGI. CDR3 loop: CASSYDSRFYEQYF. The CDR3 coding sequence is TGTGCCAGCAGTTACGATTCCCGGTTCTACGAGCAGTACTTC.

The gene calls are TRBV6-4 and TRBJ2-7; 13 positions agree with TRBD2. CDR1 is MRHNA, CDR2 SNTAGT, per germline. CDR3 length: 18 amino acids. Unmatched junction bases numbered 10, after V lost 0 bases and J lost 5 bases. The DNA of the CDR3 is TGTGCCAGCAGTGACTCCGAACTAGCGGGGGGGCGACGGGACGAGCAGTACTTC. Its protein is CASSDSELAGGRRDEQYF.

This clone was counted a few times. The chain employs TRBV7-2 and TRBJ1-2, with TRBD1 as a possible D gene (6 bases). Germline V gene sequence: CDR1 SGHTA, CDR2 FQGNSA. V lost 7 bases, J lost 8 bases, and 23 bases lay in between. CDR3 length: 15 amino acids. CDR3 residues: CASTIQGTDLRGYTF. CDR3 bases: TGTGCCAGCACTATACAGGGTACAGACCTTCGGGGCTACACCTTC.

This clone was counted a few times. V gene TRBV30 combines with J gene TRBJ2-1; D uncertain. The V gene lost 0 bases and the J gene lost 10 bases, with 13 bases spanning the gap. Germline V gene lookup returns CDR1 GTSNPN and CDR2 SVGIG (reference sequence). This CDR3 is 13 amino acids long. CDR3 sequence reads: CAWSVLPKPEQFF. Written as DNA, the CDR3 is TGTGCCTGGAGTGTACTCCCCAAACCGGAGCAGTTCTTC.

This clone appeared a single time. This chain links TRBV11-2 with TRBJ2-3; D is unclear. V dropped 6 bases and J dropped 10 bases, with 17 bases sitting between them. The CDR3 consists of 13 residues. Per the germline V gene, CDR1 is SGHAT and CDR2 is FQNNGV. As DNA, the CDR3 is TGTGCCAGCAGTCCAATACCCAGGATCTCGCAGTATTTT. It codes for CASSPIPRISQYF.

V usage is TRBV7-9 and J usage is TRBJ1-1; D is unresolved. The CDR3 contains 16 residues. V dropped 2 bases and J dropped 0 bases, with 13 bases sitting between them. Germline V CDR1 and CDR2: SEHNR, FQNEAQ (reference sequence). The chain's CDR3 is CASSLWEGSMNTEAFF. CDR3 sequence (DNA): TGTGCCAGCAGCTTATGGGAGGGCAGTATGAACACTGAAGCTTTCTTT.

This clone showed up just a few times. V usage is TRBV6-5 and J usage is TRBJ2-7, with TRBD2 matching over 9 bases. Trimming at V came to 5 bases and at J to 2 bases, leaving 4 bases not matched to a gene. This CDR3 has 14 amino acids. Germline V lookup: CDR1 MNHEY, CDR2 SVGAGI. CDR3 sequence (DNA): TGTGCCAGCAGTCCTAGCGGGGCCACCTACGAGCAGTACTTC. It yields the protein CASSPSGATYEQYF.

The chain recombines TRBV9 with TRBJ2-1, with D perhaps TRBD2 (5 bases). Trimming took off 7 bases at V and 4 bases at J, with 12 bases between the two ends. This CDR3 contains 13 residues. Germline CDR1 and CDR2: SGDLS and YYNGEE. CDR3 DNA: TGTGCCAGCTCCGGGAACTTTTACAATGAGCAGTTCTTC. This encodes CASSGNFYNEQFF.

This clone was seen only a few times. The chain is built from TRBV23-1 and TRBJ1-5; no reliable D call. TRBV23-1 is designated an ORF whose function remains uncertain. The CDR3 covers 16 residues. V was pared by 3 bases and J by 3 bases, with 15 bases between. CDR3: CASSHSPPGFNQPQHF. The CDR3 nucleotides are TGCGCCAGCAGTCATTCACCCCCGGGGTTCAATCAGCCCCAGCATTTT.

This clone has more than one count but fewer than ten. The chain employs TRBV2 and TRBJ2-1; 10 bases agree with TRBD2. CDR3 size: 15 residues. Germline V gives CDR1 SNHLY, CDR2 FYNNEI. V lost 7 bases to trimming and J lost 5 bases; unmatched junction nucleotides: 8. CDR3 loop: CASKVGLADNNEQFF. DNA of the CDR3: TGTGCCAGCAAGGTAGGACTAGCGGACAACAATGAGCAGTTCTTC.